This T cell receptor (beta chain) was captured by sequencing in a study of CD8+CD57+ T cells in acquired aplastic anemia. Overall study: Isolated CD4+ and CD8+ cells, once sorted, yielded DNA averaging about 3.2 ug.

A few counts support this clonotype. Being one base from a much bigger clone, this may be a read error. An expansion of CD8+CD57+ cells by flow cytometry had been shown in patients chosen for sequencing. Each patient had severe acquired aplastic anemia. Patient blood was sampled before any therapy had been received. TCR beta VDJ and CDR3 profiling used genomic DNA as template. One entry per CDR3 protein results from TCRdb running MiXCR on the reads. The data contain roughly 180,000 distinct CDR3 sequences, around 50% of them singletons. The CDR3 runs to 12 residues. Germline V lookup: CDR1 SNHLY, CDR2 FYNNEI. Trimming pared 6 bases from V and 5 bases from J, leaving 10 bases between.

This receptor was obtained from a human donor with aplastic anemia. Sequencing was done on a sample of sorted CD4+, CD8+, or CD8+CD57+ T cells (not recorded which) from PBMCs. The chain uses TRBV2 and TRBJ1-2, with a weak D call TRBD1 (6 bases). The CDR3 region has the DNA TGTGCCAGCAGAGGACAGCAATATGGCTACACCTTC. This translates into CASRGQQYGYTF.